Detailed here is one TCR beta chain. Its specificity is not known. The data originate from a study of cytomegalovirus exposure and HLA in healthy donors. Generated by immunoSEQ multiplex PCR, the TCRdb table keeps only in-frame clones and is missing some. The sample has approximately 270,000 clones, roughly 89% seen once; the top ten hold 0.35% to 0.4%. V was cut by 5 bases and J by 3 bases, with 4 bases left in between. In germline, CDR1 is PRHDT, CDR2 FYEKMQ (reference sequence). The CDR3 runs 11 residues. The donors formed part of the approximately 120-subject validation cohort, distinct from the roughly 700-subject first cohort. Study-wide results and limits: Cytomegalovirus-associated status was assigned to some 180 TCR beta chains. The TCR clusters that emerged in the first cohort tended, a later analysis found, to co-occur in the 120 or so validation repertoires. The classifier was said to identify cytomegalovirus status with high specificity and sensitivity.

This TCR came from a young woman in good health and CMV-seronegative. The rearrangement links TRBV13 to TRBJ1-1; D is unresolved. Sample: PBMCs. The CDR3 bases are TGTGCCAGCAGCCCGGACACTGAAGCTTTCTTT. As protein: CASSPDTEAFF.